Sequencing of this TCR beta chain was carried out in a study of shared clonotypes between healthy human individuals. Clones were read by immunoSEQ multiplex PCR, and TCRdb kept only the in-frame ones, dropping some. The table has over 400,000 clones, 90% to 96% seen once. The sample was naive CD4+ T cells sorted from blood. The subset is: CD45RA+ positively selected. The TCR comes from a woman younger than 45 in good health.

CDR3 bases: TGTGCCAGCAGCAAAGTTGAAGGACAGAAGAACACTGAAGCTTTCTTT. Protein product: CASSKVEGQKNTEAFF. This rearrangement joins TRBV21-1 to TRBJ1-1; the D call TRBD1 from the table was never checked on the DNA. TRBV21-1 is designated a pseudogene. The CDR3 runs 16 residues.